The 22 T cell receptor beta chains below come from one sample, sequenced in a study of T-cell memory formation after mild COVID-19. MiXCR was run by TCRdb on the 5' RACE reads, yielding one entry per CDR3 protein. The sample has 300,000 to 400,000 distinct CDR3 sequences, roughly 13% seen once. Sequenced input: PBMCs or a T cell subset sorted from them (not recorded which). The receptors shown here come from a man between 18 and 29 years old who had mild COVID-19 (a few samples of this study predate the infection). Cell type and time point are not known.

V usage is TRBV5-1 and J usage is TRBJ2-5; D perhaps matches TRBD1 (5 bases). The germline V and J ends were trimmed by 3 bases and 7 bases, with 16 bases remaining between them. The V gene's germline CDR1 is SGHRS and CDR2 YFSETQ. CDR3 length: 14 residues. The CDR3 here is CASSSGVGLVTQYF. In nucleotides, the CDR3 is TGCGCCAGCAGCTCTGGAGTGGGGCTTGTGACCCAGTACTTC.

This clonotype came up a few times. The rearrangement uses TRBV29-1 and TRBJ2-7; 7 positions agree with TRBD1. Germline V gives CDR1 SQVTM, CDR2 ANQGSEA. The CDR3 contains 13 residues. The V segment lost 6 bases and the J segment 2 bases; nucleotides outside the gene matches: 7. The CDR3 region has the DNA TGCAGCGTGACCGGGACAGTAGCCTACGAGCAGTACTTC. Its protein is CSVTGTVAYEQYF.

The chain carries TRBV4-3 and TRBJ1-5; perhaps TRBD1 as D (6 bases). This CDR3 contains 13 residues. The germline V gene has CDR1 LGHNA and CDR2 YSLEER. Trimming shortened V by 4 bases and J by 7 bases, and 11 bases separated the two germline ends. The CDR3 sequence: CASSPGQTQPQHF. CDR3 coding DNA: TGCGCCAGCAGCCCGGGACAAACACAGCCCCAGCATTTT.

There are a few counts of this clonotype. The chain couples TRBV28 to TRBJ2-3; D remains ambiguous. Germline V CDR1 and CDR2: MDHEN, SYDVKM. The CDR3 covers 13 residues. Trimming took off 5 bases at V and 5 bases at J, with 11 bases between the two ends. CDR3 sequence: CASSPYPGDTQYF. The CDR3 DNA sequence: TGTGCCAGCAGTCCGTACCCTGGAGATACGCAGTATTTT.

This clonotype was detected a few times. The chain carries TRBV5-1 and TRBJ2-3, with TRBD1 identical over 10 bases. The CDR3 sequence is 16 residues long. Germline V lookup: CDR1 SGHRS, CDR2 YFSETQ. V lost 0 bases to trimming and J lost 4 bases; unmatched junction nucleotides: 5. The CDR3 DNA reads as TGCGCCAGCAGCTTGGCCAGGACAGGGGGAGCAGATACGCAGTATTTT. Residues: CASSLARTGGADTQYF.

At least ten counts were recorded for this clonotype. The CDR3 DNA follows: TGTGCCAGCAGCTCCCTGCGGGGGGGGCCTTCCGAGCAGTACGTC. Protein product: CASSSLRGGPSEQYV. The rearrangement joins TRBV11-2 to TRBJ2-7; 9 nucleotides align to TRBD2. The V gene end was trimmed by 4 bases and the J gene end by 6 bases; junction bases not matched to a gene: 10. The CDR3 length is 15 residues. Germline V gene lookup returns CDR1 SGHAT and CDR2 FQNNGV.

This clonotype occurred a few times. The chain combines TRBV5-8 with TRBJ2-3; 12 positions agree with TRBD1. From germline, CDR1 is SGHTS and CDR2 YDEGEE. The trim removed 4 bases at V and 2 bases at J, leaving 11 bases unmatched. The CDR3 loop spans 18 amino acids. The CDR3 is CASSLGTGGTPLTDTQYF. In DNA form, the CDR3 reads TGTGCCAGCAGCCTGGGGACAGGGGGCACCCCGCTCACAGATACGCAGTATTTT.

This clonotype was seen a handful of times. This chain joins TRBV20-1 and TRBJ2-7; D might be TRBD1 (5 bases). V lost 4 bases and J 1 base, leaving 20 bases between the germline ends. The CDR3 length is 16 residues. From germline, CDR1 is DFQATT and CDR2 SNEGSKA (reference sequence). For the CDR3, the DNA is TGCAGTGCTAAGACCCGTACAGGCAACGTTTCCTACGAGCAGTACTTC. Residues: CSAKTRTGNVSYEQYF.

The V and J genes are TRBV23-1 and TRBJ2-6; D may be TRBD1 (6 bases). TRBV23-1 is recorded as an ORF, its role being uncertain. V was shortened by 3 bases and J by 4 bases, with 19 bases between the two germline ends. CDR3 length: 18 residues. In DNA form, the CDR3 reads TGCGCCAGCAGTCACCCCCGCCAGGGGAATCCCGGGGCCAACGTCCTGACTTTC. The encoded protein is CASSHPRQGNPGANVLTF.

The chain recombines TRBV6-5 with TRBJ2-3; D not resolved. This CDR3 is built from 15 residues. CDR1 and CDR2 from the germline V gene are MNHEY and SVGAGI. The germline V and J ends were trimmed by 6 bases and 1 base, with 14 bases remaining between them. The DNA for the CDR3 is TGTGCCAGCAGCCGTACCTTTTATGGCACAGATACGCAGTATTTT. It is translated as CASSRTFYGTDTQYF.

The chain employs TRBV7-3 and TRBJ2-6; weak D call: TRBD1 (5 bases). V shed 1 base and J shed 2 bases, with 12 bases lying between them. This CDR3 has 17 amino acids. Germline CDR1 SGHTA, CDR2 FQGTGA. The CDR3, as DNA: TGTGCCAGCAGCTTAAGTTCAGCAGGGCCTGGGGCCAACGTCCTGACTTTC. Residues: CASSLSSAGPGANVLTF.

This clonotype was counted many times. The rearrangement joins TRBV6-6 to TRBJ2-3, with 7 bases fitting TRBD2. This CDR3 has 18 residues. Per germline, CDR1 MNHNY and CDR2 SVGAGI (reference sequence). The J segment lost 1 base and the V segment lost 6 bases, leaving 16 bases of the junction unmatched. This CDR3 reads CASRTTEAGSFGTDTQYF. DNA of the CDR3: TGTGCCAGCAGAACGACTGAAGCGGGGTCCTTCGGCACAGATACGCAGTATTTT.

This chain joins TRBV18 and TRBJ1-2; perhaps TRBD1 as D (5 bases). CDR1 and CDR2 from the germline V gene are KGHSH and LQKENI. Deletions cut 2 bases from V and 6 bases from J, with 10 bases between. The CDR3 extends over 13 amino acids. The CDR3 DNA is TGTGCCAGCTCACCAGATCTGGGGCATGGCTACACCTTC. Translating gives CASSPDLGHGYTF.

In this sample, this clonotype turned up a few times. CDR3 in amino acids: CASSLLQGGGYGYTF. The DNA for the CDR3 is TGTGCCAGCAGCTTGCTCCAGGGCGGAGGCTATGGCTACACCTTC. The chain has TRBV5-6 and TRBJ1-2, with a weak D call TRBD1 (5 bases). Per germline, CDR1 SGHDT and CDR2 YYEEEE. This CDR3 region has 15 residues. The germline V and J ends were trimmed by 1 base and 4 bases, with 14 bases remaining between them.

This clonotype was detected only a few times. This chain uses TRBV9 with TRBJ2-7, with D perhaps TRBD2 (5 bases). Germline CDR1 and CDR2: SGDLS and YYNGEE. This CDR3 is built from 14 residues. Between the trimmed V and J ends, which lost 0 bases and 3 bases, there was a span of 10 bases. The CDR3 coding sequence is TGTGCCAGCAGCGTAGAAGCGGAAAACTACGAGCAGTACTTC. Its protein product is CASSVEAENYEQYF.

As for this clonotype: The junction shows a germline mismatch at one end, possibly a read error. The V gene is TRBV5-1, the J gene TRBJ2-7; 15 nucleotides match TRBD2. CDR1 is SGHRS, CDR2 YFSETQ, per germline. CDR3 length: 17 amino acids. The CDR3 region is CSSSSGLAGGTAGEQYF. CDR3 DNA: TGCTCCAGCAGCTCGGGACTAGCGGGGGGAACGGCGGGCGAGCAGTACTTC. Drawing the rest from reference TRBV5-1 and TRBJ2-7, the complete variable domain is KAGVTQTPRYLIKTRGQQVTLSCSPISGHRSVSWYQQTPGQGLQFLFEYFSETQRNKGNFPGRFSGRQFSNSRSEMNVSTLELGDSALYLCSSSSGLAGGTAGEQYFGPGTRLTVT.

V is TRBV4-1 and J is TRBJ1-2; D is ambiguous. CDR1 is MGHRA and CDR2 is YSYEKL in the germline V gene. The CDR3 has 13 residues. The germline V and J ends were trimmed by 2 bases and 6 bases, with 10 bases remaining between them. The CDR3 sequence is CASSQTGGDGYTF. Here the CDR3 DNA reads TGCGCCAGCAGCCAAACTGGAGGCGATGGCTACACCTTC.

This clonotype was counted ten times or more. CDR3 sequence (DNA): TGTGCCAGCAGTGCCTGGACAGGGAATACCGGGGAGCTGTTTTTT. This sequence encodes CASSAWTGNTGELFF. The V call is TRBV6-1, the J call TRBJ2-2; 8 positions match TRBD1. The ends lost 4 bases at V and 5 bases at J; junction bases unmatched: 6. Germline V gene data show CDR1 as MNHNS and CDR2 as SASEGT. The CDR3 is 15 amino acids.

The gene calls are TRBV2 and TRBJ2-7; 7 nucleotides line up with TRBD1. This CDR3 spans 14 amino acids. Unmatched junction bases numbered 8, after V lost 7 bases and J lost 2 bases. The germline gives CDR1 SNHLY, CDR2 FYNNEI. The CDR3, as DNA: TGTGCCAGCACCACAGGGGTCATAACCTACGAGCAGTACTTC. Amino acid sequence: CASTTGVITYEQYF.

Here the CDR3 reads CASSLSAGMGEQYV. The CDR3 region has the DNA TGTGCCAGCAGCTTATCAGCGGGGATGGGTGAGCAGTACGTC. The gene calls are TRBV7-9 and TRBJ2-7, with 7 bases fitting TRBD2. The ends lost 2 bases at V and 7 bases at J; junction bases unmatched: 8. Germline V gene lookup returns CDR1 SEHNR and CDR2 FQNEAQ (reference sequence). The CDR3 consists of 14 residues.

This clonotype was picked up many times. The chain employs TRBV7-8 and TRBJ2-2, with D perhaps given as TRBD1 or TRBD2 (5 bases each). CDR3 length: 17 amino acids. Between the trimmed V and J ends, which lost 6 bases and 0 bases, there was a span of 17 bases. CDR1 SGHVS and CDR2 FQNEAQ come from the germline V gene. The DNA of the CDR3 is TGTGCCAGCAGGTCCGTGATATGGGGGACGAACACCGGGGAGCTGTTTTTT. Encoded protein: CASRSVIWGTNTGELFF.

The chain uses TRBV7-2 and TRBJ2-5, with 8 bases that match TRBD2. This CDR3 region has 17 residues. V was pared by 5 bases and J by 5 bases, with 16 bases of the junction left unmatched. CDR1 SGHTA and CDR2 FQGNSA come from the germline V gene. The CDR3 DNA is TGTGCCAGCAGCCAAGGCCCCAGCGCGGGGGGCAGGGAGACCCAGTACTTC. Translating it yields CASSQGPSAGGRETQYF.